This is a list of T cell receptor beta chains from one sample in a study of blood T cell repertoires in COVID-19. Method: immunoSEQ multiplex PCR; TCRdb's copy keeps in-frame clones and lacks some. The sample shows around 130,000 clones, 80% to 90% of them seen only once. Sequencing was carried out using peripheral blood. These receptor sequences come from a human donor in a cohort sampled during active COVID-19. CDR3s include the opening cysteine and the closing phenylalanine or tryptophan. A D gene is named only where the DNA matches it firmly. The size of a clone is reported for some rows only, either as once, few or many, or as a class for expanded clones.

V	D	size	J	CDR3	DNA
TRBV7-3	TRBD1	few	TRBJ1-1	CASSSGTGGRAFF	TGTGCCAGCAGCTCCGGGACAGGGGGTCGAGCTTTCTTT
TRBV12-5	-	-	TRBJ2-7	CASGLPQGPQYF	TGTGCTAGTGGTTTGCCCCAGGGTCCCCAGTACTTC
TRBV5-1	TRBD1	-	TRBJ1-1	CASSHGTGMGDTEAFF	TGCGCCAGCAGCCACGGGACAGGGATGGGGGACACTGAAGCTTTCTTT
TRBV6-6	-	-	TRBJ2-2	CASSYSGGATGELFF	TGTGCCAGCAGTTATTCGGGGGGCGCGACCGGGGAGCTGTTTTTT
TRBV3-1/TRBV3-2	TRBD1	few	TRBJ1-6	CASSQATGRSGNSPLHF	TGTGCCAGCAGCCAAGCGACAGGGCGCAGTGGTAATTCACCCCTCCACTTT
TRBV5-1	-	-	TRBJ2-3	CASSGSLAPSTDTQYF	TGCGCCAGCAGCGGTTCACTAGCTCCTAGCACAGATACGCAGTATTTT
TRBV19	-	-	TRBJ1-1	CASSIRVHTEAFF	TGTGCCAGTAGTATCAGGGTACACACTGAAGCTTTCTTT
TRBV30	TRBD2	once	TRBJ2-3	CAWSKRTSGGTDTQYF	TGTGCCTGGAGCAAGAGGACTAGCGGGGGGACAGATACGCAGTATTTT
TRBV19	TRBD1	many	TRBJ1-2	CASSPGTGAANYGYTF	TGTGCCAGTAGCCCCGGGACAGGAGCAGCTAACTATGGCTACACCTTC
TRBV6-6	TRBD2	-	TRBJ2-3	CASSYQGLAGTDTQYF	TGTGCCAGCAGTTACCAGGGACTAGCGGGCACAGATACGCAGTATTTT
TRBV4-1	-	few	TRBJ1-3	CASSQGAVPGNTIYF	TGCGCCAGCAGCCAAGGGGCCGTGCCTGGAAACACCATATATTTT
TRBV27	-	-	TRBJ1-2	CASSPSLRGARGYTF	TGTGCCAGCAGTCCCTCCCTCCGGGGGGCTCGTGGCTACACCTTC
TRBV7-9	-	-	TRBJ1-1	CASSLEGVSEAFF	TGTGCCAGCAGCTTAGAAGGGGTATCTGAAGCTTTCTTT
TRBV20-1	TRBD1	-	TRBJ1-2	CSATGDYGYTF	TGCAGCGCGACAGGGGACTATGGCTACACCTTC
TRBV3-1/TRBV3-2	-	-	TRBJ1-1	CASSQVEGGTEAFF	TGTGCCAGCAGCCAAGTGGAAGGGGGAACTGAAGCTTTCTTT
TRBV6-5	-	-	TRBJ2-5	CASSQQETQYF	TGTGCCAGCAGCCAACAAGAGACCCAGTACTTC